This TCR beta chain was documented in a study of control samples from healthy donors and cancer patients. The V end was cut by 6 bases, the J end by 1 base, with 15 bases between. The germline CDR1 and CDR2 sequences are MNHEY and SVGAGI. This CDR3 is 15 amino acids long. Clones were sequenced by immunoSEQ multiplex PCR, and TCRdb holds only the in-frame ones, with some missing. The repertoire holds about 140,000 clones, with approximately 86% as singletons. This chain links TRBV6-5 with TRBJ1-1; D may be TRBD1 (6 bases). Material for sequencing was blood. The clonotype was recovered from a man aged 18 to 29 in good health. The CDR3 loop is CASSSGGAQNTEAFF. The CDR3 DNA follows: TGTGCCAGCAGCAGCGGGGGGGCGCAGAACACTGAAGCTTTCTTT.